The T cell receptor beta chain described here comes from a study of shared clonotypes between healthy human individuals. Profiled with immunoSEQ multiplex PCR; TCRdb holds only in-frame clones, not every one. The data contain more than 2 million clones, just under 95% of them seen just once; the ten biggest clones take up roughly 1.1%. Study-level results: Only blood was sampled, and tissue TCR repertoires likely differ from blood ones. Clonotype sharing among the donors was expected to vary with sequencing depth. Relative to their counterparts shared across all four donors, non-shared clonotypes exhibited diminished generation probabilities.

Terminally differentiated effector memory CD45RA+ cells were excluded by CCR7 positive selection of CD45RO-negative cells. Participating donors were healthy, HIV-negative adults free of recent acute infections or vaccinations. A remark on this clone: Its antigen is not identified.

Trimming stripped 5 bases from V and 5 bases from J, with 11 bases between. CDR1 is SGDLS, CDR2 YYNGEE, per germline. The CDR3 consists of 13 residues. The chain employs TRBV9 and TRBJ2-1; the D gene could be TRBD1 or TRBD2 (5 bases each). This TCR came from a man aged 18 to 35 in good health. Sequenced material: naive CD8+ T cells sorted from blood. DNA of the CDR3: TGTGCCAGCAGTTCGGTGGGGGACAATGAGCAGTTCTTC. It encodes CASSSVGDNEQFF. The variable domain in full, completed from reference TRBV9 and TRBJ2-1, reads DSGVTQTPKHLITATGQRVTLRCSPRSGDLSVYWYQQSLDQGLQFLIQYYNGEERAKGNILERFSAQQFPDLHSELNLSSLELGDSALYFCASSSVGDNEQFFGPGTRLTVL.